This entry is about one T cell receptor beta chain. TCRdb keeps only in-frame clones here, not all; method: immunoSEQ multiplex PCR. The data hold approximately 350,000 clones, with roughly nine tenths observed a single time. The ends lost 4 bases at V and 13 bases at J; junction bases unmatched: 10. The CDR3 is 14 amino acids. In germline, CDR1 is SGHRS, CDR2 YFSETQ. The data derive from a study of blood T cell repertoires in COVID-19. Study-wide background: From the United States, Italy and Spain came samples of acute and convalescent COVID-19. From T cells, B-cell-depleted T cells, or PBMCs came the material, which was cDNA or gDNA.

Participants were placed into cohorts based on the clinical history they reported. All recovered Cohort 3 donors got two negative PCRs, got clearance, or saw symptom resolution. The chain carries TRBV5-1 and TRBJ1-6, with 8 bases identical to TRBD1. The TCR was taken from a man between 18 and 35 years old who had recovered from COVID-19. The specimen sequenced was PBMCs or T cells enriched from blood (not recorded which). CDR3 region: CASSPGQGRRPLHF. DNA for the CDR3: TGCGCCAGCAGCCCAGGACAGGGACGGCGGCCCCTCCACTTT.